These 32 T cell receptor beta chains were sequenced from one sample in a study of blood T cell repertoires in COVID-19. Libraries were prepared by immunoSEQ multiplex PCR; TCRdb keeps only in-frame clonotypes and omits some of them. The sample holds about 210,000 clones, 84% seen once. Sequenced material: PBMCs or T cells enriched from blood (not recorded which). The source of these receptors is a woman in her 30s who had been exposed to COVID-19.

This clone has only one observation. The J gene is TRBJ2-7, the V gene TRBV5-4, with D uncertain. This CDR3 is built from 15 residues. V lost 0 bases to trimming and J lost 3 bases, with 13 bases between them. CDR1 is SGHNT and CDR2 is YYREEE in the germline V gene (reference sequence). The CDR3 DNA reads as TGTGCCAGCAGCTTGGACGCAGGTCCCCGCTACGAGCAGTACTTC. Its translation: CASSLDAGPRYEQYF.

Note on this clone: The DNA is left out, because the CDR3 cannot be placed on it with certainty; the CDR3 is given as TCRdb lists it. The chain links TRBV7-9 to TRBJ1-2; the table's D call, TRBD1, has no DNA check behind it. Germline values: CDR1 SEHNR, CDR2 FQNEAQ (reference sequence). The CDR3 spans 12 amino acids, including both terminal residues. Here the CDR3 reads CASSFGQGACTF.

The gene calls are TRBV12-3 or TRBV12-4 and TRBJ1-1; D gene uncertain. V was pared by 6 bases and J by 0 bases, with 8 bases between. The CDR3 spans 13 residues. CDR3 DNA: TGTGCCAGCAGGGAGCAGATGAACACTGAAGCTTTCTTT. It translates to CASREQMNTEAFF.

The V gene is TRBV29-1, the J gene TRBJ2-3; TRBD2 matches 12 bases. Trimming took 4 bases from V and 7 from J; bases not matched to a gene: 6. Germline V gives CDR1 SQVTM, CDR2 ANQGSEA. The CDR3 totals 14 residues. The CDR3 loop is CSVAGLAGTNTQYF. For the CDR3, the DNA is TGCAGCGTTGCTGGACTAGCGGGGACCAATACGCAGTATTTT.

This clone was recorded a few times. Here the CDR3 reads CASSTSSRGTGEKLFF. The CDR3 coding sequence is TGTGCCAGCAGCACTTCAAGCCGGGGGACGGGTGAAAAACTGTTTTTT. J is TRBJ1-4 and V is TRBV7-9, with a possible D match to TRBD1 (5 bases). Germline V CDR1 and CDR2: SEHNR, FQNEAQ (reference sequence). The CDR3 runs 16 residues. V lost 5 bases, J lost 7 bases, and 20 bases lay in between.

The gene calls are TRBV4-3 and TRBJ1-2; D remains ambiguous. Germline loops: CDR1 LGHNA, CDR2 YSLEER. The CDR3 spans 15 residues. V lost 1 base and J lost 0, with 9 bases in between. The CDR3 sequence is CASSQVVGANYGYTF. CDR3 sequence (DNA): TGCGCCAGCAGCCAAGTTGTGGGAGCTAACTATGGCTACACCTTC.

A few counts support this clone. The V call is TRBV18, the J call TRBJ1-4; 11 bases align to TRBD1. Germline V CDR1 and CDR2: KGHSH, LQKENI. The CDR3 runs 15 residues. Trimming cost V 3 bases and J 8 bases; bases outside gene matches: 5. CDR3 region: CASSPGQGVKEKLFF. The CDR3, as DNA: TGTGCCAGCTCACCGGGACAGGGGGTAAAGGAAAAACTGTTTTTT.

This chain joins TRBV5-1 and TRBJ1-2, with TRBD1 as a possible D gene (5 bases). Trimming took 9 bases from V and 6 from J, leaving 12 bases between them. The CDR3 is 11 amino acids. CDR1 and CDR2 from the germline V gene are SGHRS and YFSETQ. CDR3 in DNA: TGCGCCACATCCTCAGGGAATGGCTACACCTTC. Its translation is CATSSGNGYTF.

This chain joins TRBV5-1 and TRBJ1-4, with 8 positions matching TRBD1. Germline V gives CDR1 SGHRS, CDR2 YFSETQ. The CDR3 loop spans 18 amino acids. Losses at the gene ends were 0 bases for V and 3 bases for J; bases not matched to a gene: 10. The CDR3 reads CASSLAGVRGPSNEKLFF. The CDR3 DNA reads TGCGCCAGCAGCTTGGCCGGGGTCAGGGGGCCGTCTAATGAAAAACTGTTTTTT.

The table lists this clone with a count of one. The CDR3, as DNA: TGTGCCAGCAGTGAGGACAGGGGGGACGTCTATGGCTACACCTTC. It codes for CASSEDRGDVYGYTF. This chain joins TRBV6-1 and TRBJ1-2; 10 nucleotides match TRBD1. Germline values: CDR1 MNHNS, CDR2 SASEGT. V was clipped by 3 bases and J by 4 bases; unmatched bases: 5. The CDR3 has 15 residues.

This clone was picked up a small number of times. V and J are TRBV19 and TRBJ2-3, with D perhaps matching TRBD1 (6 bases). Germline assignment: CDR1 LNHDA and CDR2 SQIVND (reference sequence). With 1 base removed from V and 3 bases from J, the gap between germline ends came to 8 bases. The CDR3 sequence is 14 residues long. The CDR3 is CASSIATGTDTQYF. The DNA for the CDR3 is TGTGCCAGTAGTATAGCCACAGGGACAGATACGCAGTATTTT.

CDR3: CASSVGPGGPTDTQYF. In DNA, the CDR3 is TGTGCCAGCAGCGTAGGCCCGGGGGGGCCCACAGATACGCAGTATTTT. J is TRBJ2-3 and V is TRBV9; TRBD2 matches 8 bases. The length of the CDR3 is 16 residues. Germline-derived CDR1 and CDR2 are SGDLS and YYNGEE. The V segment lost 0 bases and the J segment 2 bases; nucleotides outside the gene matches: 5.

The chain is built from TRBV5-6 and TRBJ1-1; 8 bases map to TRBD1. J was trimmed by 1 base and V by 5 bases; bases with no gene match: 4. The CDR3 length is 14 residues. Germline V CDR1 and CDR2: SGHDT, YYEEEE. In nucleotides, the CDR3 is TGTGCCAGCAGGGAGACAGGGGCGAACACTGAAGCTTTCTTT. This encodes CASRETGANTEAFF.

In its sample, this clone was seen once. This rearrangement joins TRBV5-6 to TRBJ1-6, with D hard to call. V lost 2 bases, J lost 6 bases, and 9 bases lay in between. CDR1 and CDR2 (germline): SGHDT, YYEEEE. The length of the CDR3 is 14 residues. DNA for the CDR3: TGTGCCAGCAGCTTTCGACAAAGTAATTCACCCCTCCACTTT. It translates to CASSFRQSNSPLHF.

The chain recombines TRBV5-5 with TRBJ2-5; TRBD1 agrees at 8 bases. V lost 4 bases to trimming and J lost 2 bases; unmatched junction nucleotides: 4. There are 14 residues in the CDR3. Germline V gives CDR1 SGHKS, CDR2 YYEKEE (reference sequence). CDR3 sequence reads: CASSQWTGQETQYF. In DNA form, the CDR3 reads TGTGCCAGCAGCCAATGGACAGGGCAAGAGACCCAGTACTTC.

V and J are TRBV3-1 (or the pseudogene TRBV3-2) and TRBJ2-1, with TRBD2 identical over 13 bases. The CDR3 is 16 residues long. J lost 9 bases, V lost 4 bases, and 9 bases had no gene match. CDR1 is LGHDT, CDR2 YNNKEL, per germline (reference sequence). The CDR3 spells CASSPTSGGARGEQFF. For the CDR3, the DNA is TGTGCCAGCAGCCCAACTAGCGGGGGGGCCCGAGGTGAGCAGTTCTTC.

This chain links TRBV12-5 with TRBJ2-1; TRBD2 agrees at 7 bases. The V gene's germline CDR1 is LGHNT and CDR2 FRNRAP. The ends lost 1 base at V and 0 bases at J; junction bases unmatched: 6. The CDR3 length is 17 residues. The CDR3 loop reads CASGLAGGTSSYNEQFF. The CDR3 DNA follows: TGTGCTAGTGGTTTGGCGGGGGGAACGAGCTCCTACAATGAGCAGTTCTTC.

Concerning this clone itself: Other DNA sequences of this sample code for an identical CDR3. The chain combines TRBV5-1 with TRBJ1-1; TRBD1 agrees at 8 bases. CDR3 length equals 15 residues. V trimming: 0 bases; J trimming: 1 base; junction bases outside the gene matches: 2. Per germline, CDR1 SGHRS and CDR2 YFSETQ. In nucleotides, the CDR3 is TGCGCCAGCAGCTTGGGCGACAGGGGGAACACTGAAGCTTTCTTT. It is translated as CASSLGDRGNTEAFF.

This chain uses TRBV3-1 (or the pseudogene TRBV3-2) with TRBJ2-7; D call uncertain. This CDR3 contains 17 residues. The germline V gene encodes CDR1 LGHDT and CDR2 YNNKEL (reference sequence). Trimming pared 0 bases from V and 6 bases from J, leaving 21 bases between. The CDR3 is CASSQDPPLKPDCEQYF. The CDR3 DNA reads TGTGCCAGCAGCCAAGATCCCCCCCTCAAGCCCGACTGCGAGCAGTACTTC.

The chain carries TRBV27 and TRBJ2-5, with D tentatively TRBD2 (5 bases). Trimming took 6 bases from V and 5 from J, leaving 7 bases between them. From germline, CDR1 is MNHEY and CDR2 SMNVEV (reference sequence). CDR3 length: 11 residues. The CDR3 DNA is TGTGCCAGCAGGCGGGCGGAGACCCAGTACTTC. It encodes CASRRAETQYF.

This clone was counted once. The rearrangement joins TRBV5-6 to TRBJ1-3; D is ambiguous. V lost 0 bases and J 2 bases, leaving 12 bases between the germline ends. The CDR3 is 16 residues long. Germline CDR1 is SGHDT and CDR2 is YYEEEE. The CDR3 bases are TGTGCCAGCAGCTTGGTACTCGGGTCCGCTGGAAACACCATATATTTT. Its protein product is CASSLVLGSAGNTIYF.

The chain combines TRBV30 with TRBJ1-3; D call uncertain. V lost 0 bases, J lost 0 bases, and 9 bases lay in between. Germline values: CDR1 GTSNPN, CDR2 SVGIG (reference sequence). The CDR3 length is 15 residues. The CDR3 coding sequence is TGTGCCTGGAGTGTCTCCTTGAGCTCTGGAAACACCATATATTTT. It specifies CAWSVSLSSGNTIYF.

The rearrangement uses TRBV7-2 and TRBJ1-3; D gene unclear. Germline V gene data show CDR1 as SGHTA and CDR2 as FQGNSA. This CDR3 spans 15 amino acids. The V and J ends lost 4 bases and 2 bases respectively, with 12 bases between them. This CDR3 is CASSSAPEPGNTIYF. Here the CDR3 DNA reads TGTGCCAGCAGCTCCGCCCCAGAACCTGGAAACACCATATATTTT.

CDR3 nucleotides: TGTGCCTGGACGCGGACAGGGCGCACCCGGATGAACACTGAAGCTTTCTTT. Its translation is CAWTRTGRTRMNTEAFF. The genes are TRBV30 and TRBJ1-1; TRBD1 aligns across 8 bases. Germline CDR1 reads GTSNPN; CDR2 reads SVGIG (reference sequence). The CDR3 runs to 17 residues. V lost 4 bases to trimming and J lost 0 bases; unmatched junction nucleotides: 13.

The V gene is TRBV6-5, the J gene TRBJ1-3; D gene ambiguous. V was shortened by 5 bases and J by 1 base, with 6 bases between the two germline ends. Looked up from germline, CDR1 is MNHEY and CDR2 is SVGAGI. The CDR3 is made up of 13 amino acids. This chain's CDR3 is CASSMTSGNTIYF. The DNA for the CDR3 is TGTGCCAGCAGTATGACATCTGGAAACACCATATATTTT.

V is TRBV3-1 (or the pseudogene TRBV3-2) and J is TRBJ2-2; 12 bases match TRBD2. Germline CDR1 LGHDT, CDR2 YNNKEL (reference sequence). Unmatched junction bases numbered 6, after V lost 1 base and J lost 0 bases. The CDR3 consists of 19 residues. CDR3 in amino acids: CASSQGWASGGANTGELFF. The DNA for the CDR3 is TGTGCCAGCAGCCAAGGTTGGGCTAGCGGGGGGGCGAACACCGGGGAGCTGTTTTTT.

This clone was found a few times. This chain connects TRBV3-1 (or the pseudogene TRBV3-2) to TRBJ1-2; TRBD1 might be the D (5 bases). Germline V gene lookup returns CDR1 LGHDT and CDR2 YNNKEL (reference sequence). The CDR3 runs to 13 residues. V shed 5 bases and J shed 6 bases, with 13 bases lying between them. The CDR3 protein is CASSGRGGDGYTF. In DNA form, the CDR3 reads TGTGCCAGCAGCGGAAGGGGAGGGGATGGCTACACCTTC.

This chain uses TRBV5-1 with TRBJ1-1; D gene unclear. The CDR3 runs to 14 residues. Germline V gene lookup returns CDR1 SGHRS and CDR2 YFSETQ. The V end lost 0 bases, the J end lost 0 bases, and 6 bases lay between the germline ends. Written as DNA, the CDR3 is TGCGCCAGCAGCTTGGATCATCTGAACACTGAAGCTTTCTTT. Its protein is CASSLDHLNTEAFF. The complete variable domain, with remaining parts taken from reference TRBV5-1 and TRBJ1-1, reads KAGVTQTPRYLIKTRGQQVTLSCSPISGHRSVSWYQQTPGQGLQFLFEYFSETQRNKGNFPGRFSGRQFSNSRSEMNVSTLELGDSALYLCASSLDHLNTEAFFGQGTRLTVV.

The rearrangement joins TRBV9 to TRBJ1-2, with 10 bases matching TRBD1. CDR1 is SGDLS and CDR2 is YYNGEE in the germline V gene. This CDR3 has 13 amino acids. Losses at the gene ends were 7 bases for V and 3 bases for J; bases not matched to a gene: 3. CDR3 coding DNA: TGTGCCAGCGCGACAGGGGGCGACTATGGCTACACCTTC. Translation: CASATGGDYGYTF.

The chain joins TRBV6-5 to TRBJ1-5; D unresolved. V was pared by 11 bases and J by 3 bases, with 14 bases between. CDR1 is MNHEY and CDR2 is SVGAGI in the germline V gene. This CDR3 comprises 13 residues. The CDR3 DNA reads as TGTGCCGTCAGGAAGGCCATCAATCAGCCCCAGCATTTT. Translated, it gives CAVRKAINQPQHF.

The chain couples TRBV6-1 to TRBJ2-3; a weak D match, TRBD1 (7 bases). The germline V and J ends were trimmed by 4 bases and 4 bases, with 21 bases remaining between them. In germline, CDR1 is MNHNS, CDR2 SASEGT. The CDR3 runs to 17 residues. DNA of the CDR3: TGTGCCAGCAGTGTACACGGCCCCAGGGGGGCCTCAGATACGCAGTATTTT. Translating it yields CASSVHGPRGASDTQYF.

This chain connects TRBV3-1 (or the pseudogene TRBV3-2) to TRBJ2-3, with 8 bases aligning to TRBD1. Unmatched junction bases numbered 9, after V lost 4 bases and J lost 6 bases. The CDR3 sequence is 15 residues long. The germline gives CDR1 LGHDT, CDR2 YNNKEL (reference sequence). The CDR3 DNA reads as TGTGCCAGCAGCCGAAGGACAGGGCAGGGGGATACGCAGTATTTT. It translates to CASSRRTGQGDTQYF.